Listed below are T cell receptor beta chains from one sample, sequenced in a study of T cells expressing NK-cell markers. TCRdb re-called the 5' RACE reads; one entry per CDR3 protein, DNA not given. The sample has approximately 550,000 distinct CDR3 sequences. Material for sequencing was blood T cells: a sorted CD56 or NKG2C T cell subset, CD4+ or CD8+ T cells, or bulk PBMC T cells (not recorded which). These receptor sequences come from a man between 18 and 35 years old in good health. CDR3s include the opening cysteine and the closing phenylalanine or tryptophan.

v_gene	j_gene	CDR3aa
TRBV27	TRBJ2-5	CASSFFPGPQETQYF
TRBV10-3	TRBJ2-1	CAIKGGAEGAYNEQFF
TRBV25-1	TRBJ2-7	CASQGVNEQYF
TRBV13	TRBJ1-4	CASSKIPTGRTSEGLFF
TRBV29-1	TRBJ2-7	CSVARGGVREQYF
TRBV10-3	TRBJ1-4	CAISDAGQQNEKLFF
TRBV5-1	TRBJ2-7	CASPKAAEQGYF
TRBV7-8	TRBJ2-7	CASSLKRTSGSYEQYF
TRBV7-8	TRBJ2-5	CASSSLDRPDQETQYF
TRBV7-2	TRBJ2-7	CASSQTVSGNYEQYF
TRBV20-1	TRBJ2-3	CSAVTLAGTQYF
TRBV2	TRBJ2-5	CASSEGQGRTQYF
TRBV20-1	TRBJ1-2	CSARDLGWASKVVQGYTF
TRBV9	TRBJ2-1	CASSVGVAGGRDEQFF
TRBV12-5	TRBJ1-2	CASGPVEGYGYTF
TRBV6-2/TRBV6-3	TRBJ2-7	CASSSNSLPYEQYF
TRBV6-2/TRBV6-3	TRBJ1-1	CASSNVLTRNTEAFF
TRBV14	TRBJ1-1	CASSHFVSGSTEAFF
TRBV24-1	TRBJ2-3	CATSDLTGRGSTDTQYF
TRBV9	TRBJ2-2	CASSVQSTGELFF
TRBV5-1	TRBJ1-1	CASSADRGAFF
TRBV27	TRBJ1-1	CASSRPGTVVAFF
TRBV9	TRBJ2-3	CASSDSGSITDTQYF
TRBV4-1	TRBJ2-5	CASSSAGADQETQYF
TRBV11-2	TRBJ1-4	CASSLPGNEKLFF
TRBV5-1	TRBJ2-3	CASSPSTTTDTQYF
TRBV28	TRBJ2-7	CASSLLAGGAYEQYF
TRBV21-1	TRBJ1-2	CASEVEGQGARRDYGYTF
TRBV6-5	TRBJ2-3	CASSWAGSSTDTQYF
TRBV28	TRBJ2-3	CASSGRGGTDTQYF
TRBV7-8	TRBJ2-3	CASSSNRLASGDTQYF
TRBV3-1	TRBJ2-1	CASSHWENEQFF
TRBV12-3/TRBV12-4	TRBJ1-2	CASSFDEGSRGYTF
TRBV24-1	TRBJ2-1	CATSDLGTADDQFF
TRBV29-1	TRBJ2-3	CSVLAGSDTQYF
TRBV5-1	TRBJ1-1	CASSRDREQLLNTEAFF
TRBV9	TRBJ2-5	CASSVDMLGTQYF
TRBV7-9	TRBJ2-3	CASSLGIGLDPDTQYF
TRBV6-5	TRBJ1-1	CASRRPASEAFF
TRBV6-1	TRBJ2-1	CASSESGNSYNEQFF
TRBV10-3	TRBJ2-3	CATQPLAGEGDTQYF
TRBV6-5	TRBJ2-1	CASRKMAGTSALDNEQFF
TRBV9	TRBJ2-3	CASSETGVSLDTQYF
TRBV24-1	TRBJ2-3	CATSLAGGTDTQYF
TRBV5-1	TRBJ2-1	CASSLPGSLGGYNEQFF
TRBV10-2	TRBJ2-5	CASSEAGGPSPYF
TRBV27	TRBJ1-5	CASSPQGEIQPQHF
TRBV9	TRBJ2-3	CASSVSPGTRSTDTQYF
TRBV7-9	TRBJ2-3	CASSLVNNIVADTQYF
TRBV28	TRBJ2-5	CASSRSETQYF